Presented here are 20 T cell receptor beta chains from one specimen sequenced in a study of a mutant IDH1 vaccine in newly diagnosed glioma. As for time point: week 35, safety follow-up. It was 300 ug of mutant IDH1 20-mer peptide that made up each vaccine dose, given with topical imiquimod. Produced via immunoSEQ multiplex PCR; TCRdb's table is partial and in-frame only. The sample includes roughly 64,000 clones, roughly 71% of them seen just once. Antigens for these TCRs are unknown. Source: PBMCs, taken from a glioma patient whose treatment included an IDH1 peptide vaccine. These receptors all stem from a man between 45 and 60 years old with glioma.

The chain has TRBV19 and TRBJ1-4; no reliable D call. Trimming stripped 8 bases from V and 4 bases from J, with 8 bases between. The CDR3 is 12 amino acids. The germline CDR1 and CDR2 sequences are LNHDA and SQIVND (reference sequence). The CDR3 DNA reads TGTGCCAGTGCTGGGTATAATGAAAAACTGTTTTTT. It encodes CASAGYNEKLFF.

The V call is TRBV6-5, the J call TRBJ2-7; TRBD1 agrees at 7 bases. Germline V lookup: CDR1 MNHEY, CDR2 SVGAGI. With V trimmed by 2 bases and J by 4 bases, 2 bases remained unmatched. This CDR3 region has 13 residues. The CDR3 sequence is CASSYRGRYEQYF. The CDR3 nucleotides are TGTGCCAGCAGTTACAGGGGGCGGTACGAGCAGTACTTC.

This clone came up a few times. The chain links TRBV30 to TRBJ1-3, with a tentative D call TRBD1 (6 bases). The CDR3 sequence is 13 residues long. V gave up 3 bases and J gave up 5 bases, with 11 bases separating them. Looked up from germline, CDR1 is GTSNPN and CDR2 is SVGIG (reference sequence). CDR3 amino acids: CAWRIRDRNTIYF. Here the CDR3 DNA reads TGTGCCTGGAGAATTCGGGACAGAAACACCATATATTTT.

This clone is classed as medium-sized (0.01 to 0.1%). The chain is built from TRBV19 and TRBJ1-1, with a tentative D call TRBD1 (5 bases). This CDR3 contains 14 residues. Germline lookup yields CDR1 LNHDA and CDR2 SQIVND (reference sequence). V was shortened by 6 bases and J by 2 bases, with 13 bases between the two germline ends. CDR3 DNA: TGTGCCAGTAGGGACGAGGGACCCAACACTGAAGCTTTCTTT. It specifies CASRDEGPNTEAFF.

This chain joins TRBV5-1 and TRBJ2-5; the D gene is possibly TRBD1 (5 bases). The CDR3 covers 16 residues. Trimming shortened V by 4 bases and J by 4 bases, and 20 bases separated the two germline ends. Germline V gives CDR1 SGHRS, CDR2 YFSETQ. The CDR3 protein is CASSNSAGARGETQYF. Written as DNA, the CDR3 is TGCGCCAGCAGCAACTCCGCTGGGGCGAGAGGAGAGACCCAGTACTTC.

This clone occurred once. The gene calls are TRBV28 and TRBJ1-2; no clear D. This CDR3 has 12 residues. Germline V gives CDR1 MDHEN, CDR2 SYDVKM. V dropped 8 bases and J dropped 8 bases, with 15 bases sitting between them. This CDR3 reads CASRDTVEGYTF. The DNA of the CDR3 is TGTGCCAGCCGTGACACCGTGGAGGGCTACACCTTC.

The CDR3 nucleotides are TGTGCCAGCAGCTTCAGGATAAGCTCTGGAAACACCATATATTTT. This sequence encodes CASSFRISSGNTIYF. The J gene is TRBJ1-3, the V gene TRBV5-6; D is uncertain. In germline, CDR1 is SGHDT, CDR2 YYEEEE. Trimming took off 2 bases at V and 0 bases at J, with 9 bases between the two ends. CDR3 length: 15 residues. The whole variable domain, remainder taken from reference TRBV5-6 and TRBJ1-3, is DAGVTQSPTHLIKTRGQQVTLRCSPKSGHDTVSWYQQALGQGPQFIFQYYEEEERQRGNFPDRFSGHQFPNYSSELNVNALLLGDSALYLCASSFRISSGNTIYFGEGSWLTVV.

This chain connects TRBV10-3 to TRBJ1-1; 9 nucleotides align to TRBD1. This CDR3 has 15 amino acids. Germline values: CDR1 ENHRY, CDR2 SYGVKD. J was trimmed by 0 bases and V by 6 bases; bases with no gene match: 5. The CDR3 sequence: CAIRTGGSMNTEAFF. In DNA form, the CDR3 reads TGTGCCATCAGAACAGGGGGCTCAATGAACACTGAAGCTTTCTTT.

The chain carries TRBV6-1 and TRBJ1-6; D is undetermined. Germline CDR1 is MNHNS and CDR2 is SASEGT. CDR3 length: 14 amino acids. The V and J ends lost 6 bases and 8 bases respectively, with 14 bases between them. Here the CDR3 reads CASSQRLADSPLHF. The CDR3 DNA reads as TGTGCCAGCAGCCAAAGGTTGGCTGATTCACCCCTCCACTTT.

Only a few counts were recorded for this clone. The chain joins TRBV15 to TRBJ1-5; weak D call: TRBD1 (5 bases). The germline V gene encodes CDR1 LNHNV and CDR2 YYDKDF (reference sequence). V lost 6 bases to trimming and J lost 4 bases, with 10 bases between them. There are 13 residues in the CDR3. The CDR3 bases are TGTGCCACCAGGAGGGGAATAAATCAGCCCCAGCATTTT. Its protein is CATRRGINQPQHF.

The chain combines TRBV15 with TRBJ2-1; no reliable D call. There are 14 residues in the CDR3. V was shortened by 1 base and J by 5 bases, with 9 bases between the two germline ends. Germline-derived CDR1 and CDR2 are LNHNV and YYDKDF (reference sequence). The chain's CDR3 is CATSRGEGHNEQFF. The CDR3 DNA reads TGTGCCACCAGCAGAGGTGAAGGCCACAATGAGCAGTTCTTC.

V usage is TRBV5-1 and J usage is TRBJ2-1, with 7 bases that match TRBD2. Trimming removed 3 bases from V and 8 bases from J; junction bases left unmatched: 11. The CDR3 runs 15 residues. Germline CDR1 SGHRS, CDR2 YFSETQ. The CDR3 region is CASSYPSGQYDEQFF. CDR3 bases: TGCGCCAGCAGCTATCCTAGCGGCCAGTATGATGAGCAGTTCTTC.

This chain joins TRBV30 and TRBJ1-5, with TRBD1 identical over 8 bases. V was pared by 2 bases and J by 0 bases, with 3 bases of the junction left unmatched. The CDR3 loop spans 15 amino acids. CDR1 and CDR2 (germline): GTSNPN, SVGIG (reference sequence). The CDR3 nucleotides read TGTGCCTGGAGTCCCAGGGGGCTTAGCAATCAGCCCCAGCATTTT. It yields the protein CAWSPRGLSNQPQHF.

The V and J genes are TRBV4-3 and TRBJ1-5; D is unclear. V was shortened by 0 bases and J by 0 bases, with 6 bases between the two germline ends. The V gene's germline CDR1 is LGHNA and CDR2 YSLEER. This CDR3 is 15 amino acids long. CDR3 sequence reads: CASSQEDGSNQPQHF. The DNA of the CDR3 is TGCGCCAGCAGCCAAGAGGACGGTAGCAATCAGCCCCAGCATTTT.

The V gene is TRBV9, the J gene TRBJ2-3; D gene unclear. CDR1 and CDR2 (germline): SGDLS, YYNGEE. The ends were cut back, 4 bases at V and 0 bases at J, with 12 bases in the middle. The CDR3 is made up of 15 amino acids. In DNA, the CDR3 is TGTGCCAGCAGCCCCTGGACGGAAAGCACAGATACGCAGTATTTT. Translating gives CASSPWTESTDTQYF.

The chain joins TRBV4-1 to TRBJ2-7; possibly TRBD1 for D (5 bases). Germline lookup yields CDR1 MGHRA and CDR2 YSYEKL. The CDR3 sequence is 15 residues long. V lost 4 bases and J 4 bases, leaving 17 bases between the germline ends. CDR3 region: CASSPSRARAYEQYF. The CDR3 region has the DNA TGCGCCAGCAGCCCGTCCAGGGCTAGGGCTTACGAGCAGTACTTC.

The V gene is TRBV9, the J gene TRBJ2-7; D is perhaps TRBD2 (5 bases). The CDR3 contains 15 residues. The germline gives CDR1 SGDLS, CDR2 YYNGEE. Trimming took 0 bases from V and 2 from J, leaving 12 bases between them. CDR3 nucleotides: TGTGCCAGCAGCGTAGGTGAGGGATTTCCCTACGAGCAGTACTTC. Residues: CASSVGEGFPYEQYF.

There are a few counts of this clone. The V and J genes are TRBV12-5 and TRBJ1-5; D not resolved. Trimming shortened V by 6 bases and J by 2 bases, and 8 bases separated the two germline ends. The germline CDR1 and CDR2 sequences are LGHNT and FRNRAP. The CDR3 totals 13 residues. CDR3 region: CASGAEGNQPQHF. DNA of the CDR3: TGTGCTAGTGGGGCGGAGGGCAATCAGCCCCAGCATTTT.

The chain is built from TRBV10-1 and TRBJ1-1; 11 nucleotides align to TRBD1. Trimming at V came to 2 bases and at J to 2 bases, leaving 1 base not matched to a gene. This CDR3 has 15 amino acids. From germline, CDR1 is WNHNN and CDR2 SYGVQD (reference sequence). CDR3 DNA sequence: TGCGCCAGCAGTGAGGGACAGGGGGCAAACACTGAAGCTTTCTTT. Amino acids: CASSEGQGANTEAFF.

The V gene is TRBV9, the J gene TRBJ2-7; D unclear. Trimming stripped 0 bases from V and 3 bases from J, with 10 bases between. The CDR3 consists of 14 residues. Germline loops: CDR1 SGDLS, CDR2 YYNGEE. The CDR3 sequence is CASSVGVGDYEQYF. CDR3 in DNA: TGTGCCAGCAGCGTAGGGGTGGGTGACTACGAGCAGTACTTC. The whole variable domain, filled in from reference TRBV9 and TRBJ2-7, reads DSGVTQTPKHLITATGQRVTLRCSPRSGDLSVYWYQQSLDQGLQFLIQYYNGEERAKGNILERFSAQQFPDLHSELNLSSLELGDSALYFCASSVGVGDYEQYFGPGTRLTVT.